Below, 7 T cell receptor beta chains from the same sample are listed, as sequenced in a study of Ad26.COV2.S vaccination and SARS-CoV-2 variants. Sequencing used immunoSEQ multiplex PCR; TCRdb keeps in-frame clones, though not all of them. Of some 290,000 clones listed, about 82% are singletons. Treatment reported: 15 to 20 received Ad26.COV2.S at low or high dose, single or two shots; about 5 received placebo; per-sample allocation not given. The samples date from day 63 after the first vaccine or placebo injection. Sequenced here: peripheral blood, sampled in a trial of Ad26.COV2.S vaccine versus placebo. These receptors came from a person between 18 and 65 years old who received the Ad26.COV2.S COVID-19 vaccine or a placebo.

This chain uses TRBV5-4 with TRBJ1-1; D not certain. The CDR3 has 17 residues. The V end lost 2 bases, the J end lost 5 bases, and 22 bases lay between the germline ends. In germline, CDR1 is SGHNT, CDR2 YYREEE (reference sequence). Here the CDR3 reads CASSFFGWTHSGTEAFF. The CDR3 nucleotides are TGTGCCAGCAGCTTTTTTGGGTGGACCCACTCGGGGACTGAAGCTTTCTTT.

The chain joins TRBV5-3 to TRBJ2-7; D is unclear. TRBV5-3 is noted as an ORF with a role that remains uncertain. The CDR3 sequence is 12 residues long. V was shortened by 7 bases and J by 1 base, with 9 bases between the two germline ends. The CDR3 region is CARGGLSYEQYF. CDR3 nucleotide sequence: TGTGCCAGAGGTGGGTTATCCTACGAGCAGTACTTC.

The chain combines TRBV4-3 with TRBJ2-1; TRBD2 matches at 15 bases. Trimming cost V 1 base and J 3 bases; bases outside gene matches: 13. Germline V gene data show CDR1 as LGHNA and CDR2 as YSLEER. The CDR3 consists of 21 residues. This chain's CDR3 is CASSQGPGLAGGPSFYNEQFF. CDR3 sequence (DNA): TGCGCCAGCAGCCAAGGCCCGGGACTAGCGGGGGGCCCCTCTTTCTACAATGAGCAGTTCTTC.

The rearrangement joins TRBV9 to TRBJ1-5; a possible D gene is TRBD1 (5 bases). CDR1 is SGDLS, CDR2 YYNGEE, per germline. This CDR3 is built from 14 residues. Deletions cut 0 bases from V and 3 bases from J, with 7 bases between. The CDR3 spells CASSVAGLNQPQHF. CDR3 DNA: TGTGCCAGCAGCGTAGCGGGGCTCAATCAGCCCCAGCATTTT.

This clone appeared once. The CDR3 reads CASSPSRDSPYEQYF. The DNA of the CDR3 is TGTGCCAGCAGCCCCTCGAGGGACAGTCCCTACGAGCAGTACTTC. V gene TRBV7-2 combines with J gene TRBJ2-7; 7 positions match TRBD1. The CDR3 extends over 15 amino acids. Germline-derived CDR1 and CDR2 are SGHTA and FQGNSA. V trimming: 5 bases; J trimming: 2 bases; junction bases outside the gene matches: 9.

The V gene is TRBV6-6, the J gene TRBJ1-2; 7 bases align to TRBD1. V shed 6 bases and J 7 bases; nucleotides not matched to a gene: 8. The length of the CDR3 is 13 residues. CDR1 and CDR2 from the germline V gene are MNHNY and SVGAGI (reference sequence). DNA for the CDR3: TGTGCCAGCAGACCCGACAGGGAAGGTGGCTACACCTTC. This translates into CASRPDREGGYTF.

The CDR3 reads CASSQLAGSTDTQYF. Written as DNA, the CDR3 is TGTGCCAGCTCCCAGCTAGCGGGAAGCACAGATACGCAGTATTTT. V is TRBV18 and J is TRBJ2-3; 9 nucleotides align to TRBD2. The length of the CDR3 is 15 residues. J lost 0 bases, V lost 6 bases, and 4 bases had no gene match. Germline assignment: CDR1 KGHSH and CDR2 LQKENI.